The rows below give T cell receptor beta chains drawn from one sample of a study of spatial heterogeneity in lung cancer. TCRdb called the 5' RACE reads again in MiXCR, with one record for every CDR3 protein. The sample records about 27,000 distinct CDR3 sequences, more than 5.5% being singletons. This sample comprised lung tumor tissue, obtained at surgery. The receptors derive from a male donor with early-stage non-small cell lung cancer. Each CDR3 is given with its conserved first and last residue. A D gene is named only where the DNA matches it firmly. Clone sizes are given selectively: once, few, many, or a class where the clone is expanded.

J: TRBJ2-5
D: -
V: TRBV10-3
size: many
DNA: TGTGCCATCAGGGAACAGGGCGGCGAGACCCAGTACTTC
CDR3: CAIREQGGETQYF

J: TRBJ1-1
D: -
V: TRBV10-3
size: many
DNA: TGTGCCATTACTCGGGAAGACAACACTGAAGCTTTCTTT
CDR3: CAITREDNTEAFF

J: TRBJ2-5
D: -
V: TRBV12-3/TRBV12-4
size: many
DNA: TGTGCCAGCAGGGGGGACCTGACCCAGTACTTC
CDR3: CASRGDLTQYF

J: TRBJ2-5
D: TRBD1
V: TRBV18
size: many
DNA: TGTGCCAGCGCGGGACAGGGGCAAGAAGAGACCCAGTACTTC
CDR3: CASAGQGQEETQYF

J: TRBJ2-5
D: -
V: TRBV20-1
size: medium-sized
DNA: TGCAGTGCTAGAGATCAGGGTAGCCAAGAGACCCAGTACTTC
CDR3: CSARDQGSQETQYF

J: TRBJ1-4
D: -
V: TRBV4-3
size: few
DNA: TGCGCCAGCAGCCAAGTCTGGGTGTCTAATGAAAAACTGTTTTTT
CDR3: CASSQVWVSNEKLFF

J: TRBJ2-7
D: TRBD2
V: TRBV18
size: -
DNA: TGTGCCAGCTCACTGGGGGGGAACTACGAGCAGTACTTC
CDR3: CASSLGGNYEQYF

J: TRBJ1-1
D: -
V: TRBV7-9
size: -
DNA: TGTGCCAGCAGTTATGGGATGAACACTGAAGCTTTCTTT
CDR3: CASSYGMNTEAFF

J: TRBJ2-7
D: -
V: TRBV4-2
size: -
DNA: TGTGCCAGCAGCCAAGAGTACGAGGGATTCTTCGAGCAGTACTTC
CDR3: CASSQEYEGFFEQYF

J: TRBJ1-6
D: -
V: TRBV6-2/TRBV6-3
size: many
DNA: TGTGCCAGCAGTTACATCGAGAATTCACCCCTCCACTTT
CDR3: CASSYIENSPLHF

J: TRBJ1-4
D: TRBD1
V: TRBV27
size: many
DNA: TGTGCCAGCAGTTCATGGACAGGGGGTAGTGAAAAACTGTTTTTT
CDR3: CASSSWTGGSEKLFF

J: TRBJ2-7
D: -
V: TRBV20-1
size: many
DNA: TGCAGTGCCCGCCCCGGCGCCGGCAGCTCCTACGAGCAGTACTTC
CDR3: CSARPGAGSSYEQYF

J: TRBJ2-1
D: -
V: TRBV28
size: many
DNA: TGTGCCAGCAGTTCCCTGGGGACACCCGTCCGGCCCTCCCAGGCTAACAATGAGCAGTTCTTC
CDR3: CASSSLGTPVRPSQANNEQFF

J: TRBJ2-6
D: -
V: TRBV30
size: -
DNA: TGTGCCTGGAGTTTAGACAGCTCTGGGGCCAACGTCCTGACTTTC
CDR3: CAWSLDSSGANVLTF

J: TRBJ2-5
D: TRBD1
V: TRBV15
size: many
DNA: TGTGCCACCAGCGGGGACAGGGGGGAGACCCAGTACTTC
CDR3: CATSGDRGETQYF

J: TRBJ2-2
D: -
V: TRBV20-1
size: many
DNA: TGCAGTGCTCCTGCAGGGGCCGCGAACACCGGGGAGCTGTTTTTT
CDR3: CSAPAGAANTGELFF

J: TRBJ1-1
D: -
V: TRBV13
size: few
DNA: TGTGCCAGCAGCAGTCTGGGTCAAGGGTACACTGAAGCTTTCTTT
CDR3: CASSSLGQGYTEAFF

J: TRBJ1-1
D: -
V: TRBV6-2/TRBV6-3
size: many
DNA: TGTGCCAGCAGCCCAACCCTCGGTACTGAAGCTTTCTTT
CDR3: CASSPTLGTEAFF

J: TRBJ1-1
D: -
V: TRBV3-1
size: -
DNA: TGTGCCAGCAGCCCGATAGGGGGGGCGACTGAAGCTTTCTTT
CDR3: CASSPIGGATEAFF